The 18 T cell receptor beta chains listed next were all sequenced from one sample in a study of cytomegalovirus exposure and HLA in healthy donors. PCR employed 60 Vbeta and 13 Jbeta primers. Measured with immunoSEQ multiplex PCR; TCRdb has only the in-frame clones, and not every one. Of 150,000 to 200,000 clones listed, around 80% are singletons. The sequenced material came from PBMCs. The source of these receptors is a man younger than 30 in good health and CMV-seronegative.

This clone is a singleton in its sample. CDR3 DNA sequence: TGCAGCGTTCTCAGGGGGCCCAACGAGCAGTACTTC. It is translated as CSVLRGPNEQYF. This rearrangement joins TRBV29-1 to TRBJ2-7; TRBD1 matches 8 bases. V was pared by 5 bases and J by 5 bases, with 5 bases of the junction left unmatched. There are 12 residues in the CDR3. CDR1 is SQVTM and CDR2 is ANQGSEA in the germline V gene.

This chain uses TRBV7-9 with TRBJ2-1; TRBD2 agrees at 12 bases. J gave up 13 bases and V 3 bases, and 1 base lay outside the gene matches. CDR3 length: 12 residues. Germline V gives CDR1 SEHNR, CDR2 FQNEAQ (reference sequence). Here the CDR3 DNA reads TGTGCCAGCAGCTTGACTAGCGGGGGTCAGTTCTTC. Residues: CASSLTSGGQFF.

V gene TRBV18 combines with J gene TRBJ2-3; perhaps TRBD1 as D (5 bases). CDR1 and CDR2 from the germline V gene are KGHSH and LQKENI. The CDR3 has 15 amino acids. V dropped 4 bases and J dropped 2 bases, with 13 bases sitting between them. DNA of the CDR3: TGTGCCAGCTCACGGCAGGGCGGTTCCACAGATACGCAGTATTTT. Protein product: CASSRQGGSTDTQYF.

This chain connects TRBV19 to TRBJ1-5, with a possible D match to TRBD1 (5 bases). The CDR3 runs 15 residues. Trimming cost V 3 bases and J 2 bases, with 11 bases left between them. The germline V gene has CDR1 LNHDA and CDR2 SQIVND (reference sequence). CDR3 coding DNA: TGTGCCAGTAGTATTCCTGGCAGGGGCAATCAGCCCCAGCATTTT. Translation gives CASSIPGRGNQPQHF.

This chain uses TRBV19 with TRBJ2-7; 10 bases fit TRBD2. The CDR3 has 15 residues. Germline V gives CDR1 LNHDA, CDR2 SQIVND (reference sequence). The V gene end was trimmed by 5 bases and the J gene end by 1 base; junction bases not matched to a gene: 5. The CDR3 loop reads CASSAGLAPSYEQYF. CDR3 nucleotides: TGTGCCAGTAGTGCGGGACTAGCGCCTTCCTACGAGCAGTACTTC.

The chain joins TRBV10-2 to TRBJ1-2; possibly TRBD1 for D (5 bases). Between the trimmed V and J ends, which lost 2 bases and 8 bases, there was a span of 9 bases. The germline CDR1 and CDR2 sequences are WSHSY and SAAADI. The CDR3 covers 12 residues. As DNA, the CDR3 is TGCGCCAGCAGTGAGGGGACTAAAGGCTACACCTTC. It is translated as CASSEGTKGYTF.

The genes are TRBV12-5 and TRBJ2-7; D may be TRBD2 (6 bases). V lost 0 bases and J lost 2, with 11 bases in between. The CDR3 sequence is 15 residues long. Germline V gene data show CDR1 as LGHNT and CDR2 as FRNRAP. CDR3 sequence: CASGLVRGGTYEQYF. For the CDR3, the DNA is TGTGCTAGTGGTTTGGTACGGGGAGGAACCTACGAGCAGTACTTC.

The chain joins TRBV28 to TRBJ2-7; 10 bases are shared with TRBD1. The CDR3 spans 13 residues. With 6 bases clipped from V and 3 bases from J, the junction kept 2 bases outside the gene matches. Germline V gene sequence: CDR1 MDHEN, CDR2 SYDVKM. The CDR3 nucleotides read TGTGCCAGCAGCTGGGACAGGGGCTACGAGCAGTACTTC. It is translated as CASSWDRGYEQYF.

This chain uses TRBV10-1 with TRBJ1-1; D remains ambiguous. Trimming cost V 3 bases and J 0 bases, with 8 bases left between them. Germline V gives CDR1 WNHNN, CDR2 SYGVQD (reference sequence). The CDR3 spans 14 residues. CDR3 nucleotide sequence: TGCGCCAGCAGTGATAGTTTCTTGAACACTGAAGCTTTCTTT. This gives the protein CASSDSFLNTEAFF.

The rearrangement uses TRBV19 and TRBJ2-2; no clear D gene. Trimming pared 3 bases from V and 5 bases from J, leaving 10 bases between. Germline V gene sequence: CDR1 LNHDA, CDR2 SQIVND (reference sequence). This CDR3 has 14 residues. The CDR3: CASSIIGATGELFF. The CDR3 nucleotides read TGTGCCAGTAGTATCATAGGAGCGACCGGGGAGCTGTTTTTT.

The chain joins TRBV2 to TRBJ1-5; TRBD1 aligns across 9 bases. Unmatched junction bases numbered 8, after V lost 2 bases and J lost 6 bases. This CDR3 contains 16 residues. The germline V gene has CDR1 SNHLY and CDR2 FYNNEI. CDR3 region: CASSEIAGTGFQPQHF. Written as DNA, the CDR3 is TGTGCCAGCAGTGAAATCGCTGGGACAGGGTTTCAGCCCCAGCATTTT.

The chain is built from TRBV25-1 and TRBJ2-7; possibly TRBD1 for D (6 bases). The CDR3 runs to 12 residues. Germline loops: CDR1 MGHDK, CDR2 SYGVNS. V was shortened by 8 bases and J by 3 bases, with 11 bases between the two germline ends. The CDR3 loop reads CASGDNFYEQYF. The CDR3 bases are TGTGCCAGCGGGGACAACTTCTACGAGCAGTACTTC.

V gene TRBV7-9 combines with J gene TRBJ2-7; TRBD1 is a possible D gene (6 bases). Trimming removed 1 base from V and 1 base from J, with 14 bases in between. Germline lookup yields CDR1 SEHNR and CDR2 FQNEAQ (reference sequence). This CDR3 is 16 amino acids long. CDR3 residues: CASSLVTGLRSYEQYF. The DNA for the CDR3 is TGTGCCAGCAGCTTAGTAACAGGGTTGCGTTCCTACGAGCAGTACTTC.

This chain uses TRBV15 with TRBJ2-7, with 11 bases that match TRBD1. Germline V gives CDR1 LNHNV, CDR2 YYDKDF (reference sequence). The J segment lost 0 bases and the V segment lost 0 bases, leaving 1 base of the junction unmatched. The CDR3 length is 16 residues. This CDR3 reads CATSREGQGDSYEQYF. CDR3 bases: TGTGCCACCAGCAGAGAGGGACAGGGGGACTCCTACGAGCAGTACTTC.

The chain links TRBV28 to TRBJ2-1; 9 bases agree with TRBD1. J lost 3 bases, V lost 5 bases, and 2 bases had no gene match. This CDR3 comprises 14 residues. Germline V gene lookup returns CDR1 MDHEN and CDR2 SYDVKM. The CDR3 DNA sequence: TGTGCCAGCAGTGTGGGACAGGGCTACAATGAGCAGTTCTTC. Its translation is CASSVGQGYNEQFF. Full variable domain (missing parts from reference TRBV28 and TRBJ2-1): DVKVTQSSRYLVKRTGEKVFLECVQDMDHENMFWYRQDPGLGLRLIYFSYDVKMKEKGDIPEGYSVSREKKERFSLILESASTNQTSMYLCASSVGQGYNEQFFGPGTRLTVL.

This clone was detected only once. The V call is TRBV27, the J call TRBJ2-5; tentatively, D is TRBD1 (6 bases). Trimming pared 6 bases from V and 4 bases from J, leaving 15 bases between. Germline CDR1 and CDR2: MNHEY and SMNVEV (reference sequence). CDR3 size: 14 residues. The DNA for the CDR3 is TGTGCCAGCAGCCCATTGACAGGTGGAGAGACCCAGTACTTC. Amino acids: CASSPLTGGETQYF.

The chain carries TRBV19 and TRBJ1-2, with D unresolved. CDR3 length: 14 residues. V lost 5 bases and J lost 3, with 13 bases in between. Germline loops: CDR1 LNHDA, CDR2 SQIVND (reference sequence). The chain's CDR3 is CASSGRMGDYGYTF. CDR3 nucleotides: TGTGCCAGTAGTGGACGGATGGGAGACTATGGCTACACCTTC.

V is TRBV27 and J is TRBJ1-4; 8 bases line up with TRBD1. J gave up 8 bases and V 7 bases, and 6 bases lay outside the gene matches. This CDR3 is 13 amino acids long. The germline V gene has CDR1 MNHEY and CDR2 SMNVEV (reference sequence). CDR3 loop: CASKDRVLEKLFF. The DNA for the CDR3 is TGTGCCAGCAAGGACAGGGTTTTGGAAAAACTGTTTTTT.